The clone carrying this TCR beta chain was counted a few times. What it recognizes is unknown. The sample belongs to a study of blood T cells in healthy people across ages. The CDR3 loop spans 14 amino acids. With 4 bases clipped from V and 7 bases from J, the junction kept 6 bases outside the gene matches. Germline loops: CDR1 SQVTM, CDR2 ANQGSEA. Primers used in a second PCR of about 7 to 12 cycles were a sample-barcoded 5' primer and a J-beta primer mix. TCRdb used MiXCR to reprocess the 5' RACE reads, holding one entry per CDR3 protein. The sample holds 730,000 or so distinct CDR3 sequences, approximately 40% seen once. Overall study results and limits: Roughly linear declines in TCR beta diversity per million T cells occurred with age.

The specimen sequenced was blood. The genes are TRBV29-1 and TRBJ2-2, with 10 bases matching TRBD2. The source of this sequence is a man older than 75 in good health. The CDR3 reads CSVGASGSDGELFF. The CDR3 DNA reads TGCAGCGTTGGGGCTAGCGGGAGTGACGGGGAGCTGTTTTTT.